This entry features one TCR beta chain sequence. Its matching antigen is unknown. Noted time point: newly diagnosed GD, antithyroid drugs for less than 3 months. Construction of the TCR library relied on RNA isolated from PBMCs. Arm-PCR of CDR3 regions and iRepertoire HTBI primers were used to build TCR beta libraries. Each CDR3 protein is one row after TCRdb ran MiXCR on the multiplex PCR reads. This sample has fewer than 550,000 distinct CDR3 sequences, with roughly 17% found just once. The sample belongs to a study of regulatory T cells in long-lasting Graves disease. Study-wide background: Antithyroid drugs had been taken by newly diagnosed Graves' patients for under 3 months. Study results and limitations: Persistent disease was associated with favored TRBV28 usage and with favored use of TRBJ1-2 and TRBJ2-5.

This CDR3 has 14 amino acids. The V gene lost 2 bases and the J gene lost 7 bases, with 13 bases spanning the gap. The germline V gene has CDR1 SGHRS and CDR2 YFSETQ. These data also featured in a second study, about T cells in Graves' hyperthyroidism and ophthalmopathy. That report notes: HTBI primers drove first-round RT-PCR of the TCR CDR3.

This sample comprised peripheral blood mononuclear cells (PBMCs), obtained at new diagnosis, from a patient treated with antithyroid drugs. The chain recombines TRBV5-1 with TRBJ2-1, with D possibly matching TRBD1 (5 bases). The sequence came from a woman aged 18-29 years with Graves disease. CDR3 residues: CASSLRSGQNEQFF. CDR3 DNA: TGCGCCAGCAGCTTAAGGTCCGGACAAAATGAGCAGTTCTTC.